The text below deals with one T cell receptor (beta chain). The antigen remains unidentified. V was shortened by 1 base and J by 4 bases, with 16 bases between the two germline ends. Looked up from germline, CDR1 is GTSNPN and CDR2 is SVGIG (reference sequence). This CDR3 is built from 15 residues. The sample belongs to a study of beta chain features in type 1 diabetes. Study findings and constraints: The study found moderately but significantly shorter TCRB CDR3s in all four CD4+ subsets of Type 1 diabetes patients.

Isolated RNA was reverse transcribed in full, so expressed TCRB transcripts were sequenced. Measured with immunoSEQ multiplex PCR; TCRdb has only the in-frame clones, and not every one. The sample yields some 700,000 clones, 13% seen once. Cells sorted by CD45RO/CCR7/CD25/CD127/CD95/CD27 comprised CD4+ naive, central memory, regulatory and stem cell-like memory cells. Purity exceeding 95% was reached by all sorted populations. The rearrangement uses TRBV30 and TRBJ2-5; maybe TRBD1 (5 bases). The sequencing sample was made of naive CD4+ T cells from blood. The origin of this receptor is a man aged 18 to 29 with type 1 diabetes. The CDR3 loop reads CAWSGQGARGETQYF. The CDR3 coding sequence is TGTGCCTGGAGTGGGCAAGGGGCGCGTGGAGAGACCCAGTACTTC.